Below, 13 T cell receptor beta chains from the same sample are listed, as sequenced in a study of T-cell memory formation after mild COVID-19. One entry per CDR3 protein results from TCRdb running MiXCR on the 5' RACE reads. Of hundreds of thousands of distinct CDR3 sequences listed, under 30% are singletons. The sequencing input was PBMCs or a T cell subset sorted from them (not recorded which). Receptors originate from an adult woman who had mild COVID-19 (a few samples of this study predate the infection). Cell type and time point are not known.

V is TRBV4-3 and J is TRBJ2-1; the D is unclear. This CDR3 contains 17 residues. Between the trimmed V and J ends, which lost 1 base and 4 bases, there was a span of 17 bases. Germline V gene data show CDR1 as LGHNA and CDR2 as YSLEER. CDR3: CASSQVFQDASYNEQFF. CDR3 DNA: TGCGCCAGCAGCCAAGTGTTCCAGGACGCCTCGTACAATGAGCAGTTCTTC.

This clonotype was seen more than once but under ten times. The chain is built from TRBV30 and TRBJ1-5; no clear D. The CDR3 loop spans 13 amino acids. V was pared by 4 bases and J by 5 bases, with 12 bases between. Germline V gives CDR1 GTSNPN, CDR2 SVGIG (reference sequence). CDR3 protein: CAWNRLFDQPQHF. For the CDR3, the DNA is TGTGCCTGGAATCGGCTCTTCGATCAGCCCCAGCATTTT. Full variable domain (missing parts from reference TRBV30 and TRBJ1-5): SQTIHQWPATLVQPVGSPLSLECTVEGTSNPNLYWYRQAAGRGLQLLFYSVGIGQISSEVPQNLSASRPQDRQFILSSKKLLLSDSGFYLCAWNRLFDQPQHFGDGTRLSIL.

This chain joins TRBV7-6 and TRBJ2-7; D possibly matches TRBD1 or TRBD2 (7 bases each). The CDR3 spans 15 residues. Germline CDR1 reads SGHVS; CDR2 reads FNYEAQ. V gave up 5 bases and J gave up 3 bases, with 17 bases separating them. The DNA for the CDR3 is TGTGCCAGCAGCCCAGGGGGGGGATCGGTCTACGAGCAGTACTTC. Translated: CASSPGGGSVYEQYF.

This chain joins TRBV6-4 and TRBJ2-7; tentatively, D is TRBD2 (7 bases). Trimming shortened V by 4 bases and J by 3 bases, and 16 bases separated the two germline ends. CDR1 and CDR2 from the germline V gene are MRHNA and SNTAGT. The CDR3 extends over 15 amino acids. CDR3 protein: CASSVYAGANYEQYF. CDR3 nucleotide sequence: TGTGCCAGCAGTGTATACGCGGGGGCAAACTACGAGCAGTACTTC.

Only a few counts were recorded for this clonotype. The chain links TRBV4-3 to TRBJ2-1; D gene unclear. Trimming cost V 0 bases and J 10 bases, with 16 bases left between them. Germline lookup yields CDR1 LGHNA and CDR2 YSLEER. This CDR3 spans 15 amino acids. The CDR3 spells CASSQDAGPIREQFF. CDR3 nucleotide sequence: TGCGCCAGCAGCCAAGATGCCGGACCCATCCGGGAGCAGTTCTTC.

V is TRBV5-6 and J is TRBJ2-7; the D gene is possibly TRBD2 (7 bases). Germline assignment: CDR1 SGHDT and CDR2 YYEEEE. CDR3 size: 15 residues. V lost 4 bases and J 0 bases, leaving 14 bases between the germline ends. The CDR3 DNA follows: TGTGCCAGCAGCGTGCAGGGGAGGGTCTCCTACGAGCAGTACTTC. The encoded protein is CASSVQGRVSYEQYF. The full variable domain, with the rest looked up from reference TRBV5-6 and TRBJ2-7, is DAGVTQSPTHLIKTRGQQVTLRCSPKSGHDTVSWYQQALGQGPQFIFQYYEEEERQRGNFPDRFSGHQFPNYSSELNVNALLLGDSALYLCASSVQGRVSYEQYFGPGTRLTVT.

The CDR3 loop is CASSQTWSGANVLTF. In DNA, the CDR3 is TGTGCCAGCAGCCAAACATGGTCTGGGGCCAACGTCCTGACTTTC. The V and J genes are TRBV3-1 and TRBJ2-6; the D is unclear. Germline CDR1 reads LGHDT; CDR2 reads YNNKEL (reference sequence). The CDR3 consists of 15 residues. V was cut by 2 bases and J by 1 base, with 6 bases left in between.

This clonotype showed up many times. The CDR3 DNA reads as TGCGCCAGCAGCTTCACAGGGGGCTACAATGAGCAGTTCTTC. Translation: CASSFTGGYNEQFF. The J gene is TRBJ2-1, the V gene TRBV5-1; 8 bases agree with TRBD1. In germline, CDR1 is SGHRS, CDR2 YFSETQ. The CDR3 totals 14 residues. V was pared by 2 bases and J by 3 bases, with 1 base of the junction left unmatched. Complete variable domain (other parts from reference TRBV5-1 and TRBJ2-1): KAGVTQTPRYLIKTRGQQVTLSCSPISGHRSVSWYQQTPGQGLQFLFEYFSETQRNKGNFPGRFSGRQFSNSRSEMNVSTLELGDSALYLCASSFTGGYNEQFFGPGTRLTVL.

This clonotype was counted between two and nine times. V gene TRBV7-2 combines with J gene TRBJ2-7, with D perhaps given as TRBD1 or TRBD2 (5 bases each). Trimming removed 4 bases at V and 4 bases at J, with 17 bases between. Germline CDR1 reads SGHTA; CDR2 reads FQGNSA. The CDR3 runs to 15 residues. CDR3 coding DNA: TGTGCCAGCAGCTCCGGGACGGATATCGAGTACGAGCAGTACTTC. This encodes CASSSGTDIEYEQYF. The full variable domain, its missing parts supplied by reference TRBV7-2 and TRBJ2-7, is GAGVSQSPSNKVTEKGKDVELRCDPISGHTALYWYRQSLGQGLEFLIYFQGNSAPDKSGLPSDRFSAERTGGSVSTLTIQRTQQEDSAVYLCASSSGTDIEYEQYFGPGTRLTVT.

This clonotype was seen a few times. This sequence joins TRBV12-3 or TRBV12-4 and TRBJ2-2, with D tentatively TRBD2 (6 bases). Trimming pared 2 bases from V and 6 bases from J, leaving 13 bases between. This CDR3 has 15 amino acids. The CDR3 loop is CASSLRGSNPGELFF. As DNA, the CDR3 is TGTGCCAGCAGTTTACGGGGGAGTAACCCCGGGGAGCTGTTTTTT.

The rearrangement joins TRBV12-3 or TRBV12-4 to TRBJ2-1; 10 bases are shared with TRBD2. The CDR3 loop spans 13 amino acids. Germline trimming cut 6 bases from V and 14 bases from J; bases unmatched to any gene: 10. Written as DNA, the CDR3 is TGTGCCAGCAGGGGACCGGGACTAGCGCGAGAGTTCTTC. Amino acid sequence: CASRGPGLAREFF.

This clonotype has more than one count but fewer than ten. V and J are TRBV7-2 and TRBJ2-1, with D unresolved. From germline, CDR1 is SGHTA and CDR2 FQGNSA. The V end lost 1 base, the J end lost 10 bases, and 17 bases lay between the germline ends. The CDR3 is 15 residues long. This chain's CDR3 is CASSLGKGTSAEQFF. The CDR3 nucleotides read TGTGCCAGCAGCTTAGGGAAGGGTACTTCTGCCGAGCAGTTCTTC.

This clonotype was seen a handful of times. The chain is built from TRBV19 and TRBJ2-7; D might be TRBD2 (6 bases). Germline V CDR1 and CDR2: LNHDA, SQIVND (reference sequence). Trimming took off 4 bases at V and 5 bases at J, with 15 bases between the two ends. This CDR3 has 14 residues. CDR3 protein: CASSSRGFLDEQYF. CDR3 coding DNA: TGTGCCAGTAGTAGTCGGGGGTTCTTAGACGAGCAGTACTTC.